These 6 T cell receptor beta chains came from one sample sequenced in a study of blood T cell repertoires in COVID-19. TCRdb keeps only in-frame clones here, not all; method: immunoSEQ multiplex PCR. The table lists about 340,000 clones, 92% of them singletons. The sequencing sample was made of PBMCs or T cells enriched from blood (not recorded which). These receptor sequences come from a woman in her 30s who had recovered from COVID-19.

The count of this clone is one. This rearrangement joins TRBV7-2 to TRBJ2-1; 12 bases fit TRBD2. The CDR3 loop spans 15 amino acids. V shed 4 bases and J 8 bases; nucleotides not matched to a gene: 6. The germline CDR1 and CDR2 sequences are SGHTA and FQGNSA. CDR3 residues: CASSSPTSGRYEQFF. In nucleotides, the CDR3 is TGTGCCAGCAGCTCCCCCACTAGCGGGAGGTATGAGCAGTTCTTC.

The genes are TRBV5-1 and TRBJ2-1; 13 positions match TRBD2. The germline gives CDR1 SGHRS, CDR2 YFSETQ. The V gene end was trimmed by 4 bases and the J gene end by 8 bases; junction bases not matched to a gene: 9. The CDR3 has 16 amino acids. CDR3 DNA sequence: TGCGCCAGCAGCCTAGGCGGGACTAGCGGGGTAGATGAGCAGTTCTTC. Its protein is CASSLGGTSGVDEQFF.

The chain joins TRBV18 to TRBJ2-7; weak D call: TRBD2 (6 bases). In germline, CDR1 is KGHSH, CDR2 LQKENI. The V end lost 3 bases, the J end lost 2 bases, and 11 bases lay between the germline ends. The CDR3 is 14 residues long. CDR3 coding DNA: TGTGCCAGCTCACCGTGGGGGGTTGCCTACGAGCAGTACTTC. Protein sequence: CASSPWGVAYEQYF.

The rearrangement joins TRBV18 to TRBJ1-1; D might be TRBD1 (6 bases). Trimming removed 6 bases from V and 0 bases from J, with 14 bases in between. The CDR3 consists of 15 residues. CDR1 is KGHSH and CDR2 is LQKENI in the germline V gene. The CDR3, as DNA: TGTGCCAGCTCCCGGGACACCCAAATGAACACTGAAGCTTTCTTT. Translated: CASSRDTQMNTEAFF.

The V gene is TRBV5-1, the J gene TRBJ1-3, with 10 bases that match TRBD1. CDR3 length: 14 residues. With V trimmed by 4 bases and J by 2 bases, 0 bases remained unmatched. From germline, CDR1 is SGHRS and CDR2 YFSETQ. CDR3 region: CASSGTGAGNTIYF. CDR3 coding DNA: TGCGCCAGCAGCGGGACAGGGGCTGGAAACACCATATATTTT.

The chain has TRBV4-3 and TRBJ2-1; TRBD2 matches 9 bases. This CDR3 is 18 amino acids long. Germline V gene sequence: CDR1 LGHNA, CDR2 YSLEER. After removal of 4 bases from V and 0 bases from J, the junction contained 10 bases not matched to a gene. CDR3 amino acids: CASSPQASGVSSYNEQFF. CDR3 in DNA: TGCGCCAGCAGCCCTCAAGCTAGCGGGGTGAGCTCCTACAATGAGCAGTTCTTC.